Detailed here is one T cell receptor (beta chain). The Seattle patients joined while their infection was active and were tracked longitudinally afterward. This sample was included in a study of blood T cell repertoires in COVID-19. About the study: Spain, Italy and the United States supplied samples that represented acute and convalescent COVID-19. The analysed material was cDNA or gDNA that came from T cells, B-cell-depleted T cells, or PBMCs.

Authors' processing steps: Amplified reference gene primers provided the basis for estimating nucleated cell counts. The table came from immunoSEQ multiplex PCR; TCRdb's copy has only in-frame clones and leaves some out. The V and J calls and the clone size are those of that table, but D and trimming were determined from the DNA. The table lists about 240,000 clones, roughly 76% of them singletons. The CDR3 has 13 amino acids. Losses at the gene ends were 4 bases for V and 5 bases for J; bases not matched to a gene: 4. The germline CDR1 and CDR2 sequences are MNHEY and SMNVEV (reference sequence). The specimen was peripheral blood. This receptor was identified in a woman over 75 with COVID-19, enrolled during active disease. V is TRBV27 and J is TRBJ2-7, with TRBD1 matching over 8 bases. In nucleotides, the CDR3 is TGTGCCAGCAGTTCAGGGGGCCTCCACGAGCAGTACTTC. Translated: CASSSGGLHEQYF.